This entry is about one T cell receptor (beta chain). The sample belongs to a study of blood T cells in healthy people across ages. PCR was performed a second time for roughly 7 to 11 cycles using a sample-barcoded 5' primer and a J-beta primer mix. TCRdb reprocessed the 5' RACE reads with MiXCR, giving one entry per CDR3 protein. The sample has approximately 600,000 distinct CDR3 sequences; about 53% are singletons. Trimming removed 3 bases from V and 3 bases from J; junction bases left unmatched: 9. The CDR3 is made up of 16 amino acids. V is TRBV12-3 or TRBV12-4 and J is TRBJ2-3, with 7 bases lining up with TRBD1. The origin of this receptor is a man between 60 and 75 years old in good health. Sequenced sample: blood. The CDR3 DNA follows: TGTGCCAGCAGTTTCCGTACAGGGGTCCGGACAGATACGCAGTATTTT. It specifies CASSFRTGVRTDTQYF.